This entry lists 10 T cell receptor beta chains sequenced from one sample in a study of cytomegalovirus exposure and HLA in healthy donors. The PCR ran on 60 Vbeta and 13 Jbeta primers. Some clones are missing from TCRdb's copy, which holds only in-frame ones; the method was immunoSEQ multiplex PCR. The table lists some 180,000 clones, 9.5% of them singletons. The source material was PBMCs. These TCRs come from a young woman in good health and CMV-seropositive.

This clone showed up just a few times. In DNA, the CDR3 is TGTGCCACCTCTAGCGGGACTAGATACAATGAGCAGTTCTTC. It is translated as CATSSGTRYNEQFF. The rearrangement joins TRBV25-1 to TRBJ2-1; 9 bases map to TRBD2. The CDR3 totals 14 residues. Germline CDR1 and CDR2: MGHDK and SYGVNS. The V gene end was trimmed by 10 bases and the J gene end by 4 bases; junction bases not matched to a gene: 8.

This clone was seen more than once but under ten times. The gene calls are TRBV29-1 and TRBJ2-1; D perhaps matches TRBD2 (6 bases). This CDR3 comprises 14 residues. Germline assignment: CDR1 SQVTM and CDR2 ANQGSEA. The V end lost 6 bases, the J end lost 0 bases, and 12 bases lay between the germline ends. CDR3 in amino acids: CSVGTLSSYNEQFF. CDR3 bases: TGCAGCGTCGGGACTTTAAGCTCCTACAATGAGCAGTTCTTC.

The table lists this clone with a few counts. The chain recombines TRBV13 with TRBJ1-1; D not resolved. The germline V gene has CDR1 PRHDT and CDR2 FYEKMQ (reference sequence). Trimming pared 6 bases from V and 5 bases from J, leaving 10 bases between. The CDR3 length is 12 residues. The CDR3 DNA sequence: TGTGCCAGCAGTCGGGGATGGACTGAAGCTTTCTTT. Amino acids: CASSRGWTEAFF. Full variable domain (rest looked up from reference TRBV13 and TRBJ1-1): AAGVIQSPRHLIKEKRETATLKCYPIPRHDTVYWYQQGPGQDPQFLISFYEKMQSDKGSIPDRFSAQQFSDYHSELNMSSLELGDSALYFCASSRGWTEAFFGQGTRLTVV.

DNA for the CDR3: TGTGCCAGCTCCCTGGACAGGCTTAATGGCTACACCTTC. Amino acids: CASSLDRLNGYTF. V usage is TRBV18 and J usage is TRBJ1-2, with 7 bases matching TRBD1. Germline V gene sequence: CDR1 KGHSH, CDR2 LQKENI. This CDR3 spans 13 amino acids. Trimming removed 6 bases from V and 6 bases from J; junction bases left unmatched: 7.

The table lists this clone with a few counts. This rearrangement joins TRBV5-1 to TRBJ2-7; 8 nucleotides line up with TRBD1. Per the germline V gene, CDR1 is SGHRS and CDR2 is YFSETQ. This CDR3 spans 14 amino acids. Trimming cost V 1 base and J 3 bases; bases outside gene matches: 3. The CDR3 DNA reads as TGCGCCAGCAGCTTGAAGACAGGGGTCTACGAGCAGTACTTC. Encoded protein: CASSLKTGVYEQYF.

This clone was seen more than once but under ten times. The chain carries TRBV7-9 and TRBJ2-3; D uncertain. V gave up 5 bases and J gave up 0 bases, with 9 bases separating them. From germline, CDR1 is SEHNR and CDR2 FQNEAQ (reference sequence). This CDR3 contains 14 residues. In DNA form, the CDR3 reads TGTGCCAGCAGCGTTAGATCTAGCACAGATACGCAGTATTTT. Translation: CASSVRSSTDTQYF.

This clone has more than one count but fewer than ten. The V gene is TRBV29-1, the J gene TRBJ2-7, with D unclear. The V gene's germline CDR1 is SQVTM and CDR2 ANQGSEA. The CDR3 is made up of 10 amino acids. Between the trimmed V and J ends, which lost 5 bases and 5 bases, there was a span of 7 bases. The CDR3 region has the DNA TGCAGCGTTTGGCAGAACGAGCAGTACTTC. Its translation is CSVWQNEQYF.

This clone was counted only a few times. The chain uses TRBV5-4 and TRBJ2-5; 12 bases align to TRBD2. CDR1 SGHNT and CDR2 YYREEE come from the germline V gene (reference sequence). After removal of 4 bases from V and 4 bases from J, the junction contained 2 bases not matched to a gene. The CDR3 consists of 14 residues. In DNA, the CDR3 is TGTGCCAGCAGCGTGGGACTAGCGGGAGAGACCCAGTACTTC. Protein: CASSVGLAGETQYF.

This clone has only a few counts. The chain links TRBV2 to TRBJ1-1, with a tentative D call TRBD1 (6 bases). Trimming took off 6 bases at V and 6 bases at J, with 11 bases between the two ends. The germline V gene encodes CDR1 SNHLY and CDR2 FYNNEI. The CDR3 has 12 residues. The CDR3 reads CASRLDSPEAFF. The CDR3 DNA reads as TGTGCCAGCAGGTTGGACAGCCCTGAAGCTTTCTTT.

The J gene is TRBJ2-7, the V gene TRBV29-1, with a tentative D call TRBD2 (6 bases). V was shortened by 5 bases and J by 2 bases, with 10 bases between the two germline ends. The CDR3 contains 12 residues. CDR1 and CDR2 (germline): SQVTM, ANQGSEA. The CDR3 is CSVHGGTYEQYF. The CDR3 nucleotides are TGCAGCGTTCATGGGGGGACCTACGAGCAGTACTTC.